This entry features one TCR beta chain sequence. Its matching antigen is unknown. This record belongs to a study of a mutant IDH1 vaccine in newly diagnosed glioma. About the research overall: There were roughly 60% males and around 38% females among treated patients, whose mean age was approximately 41 years. Patients arrived already treated with radiotherapy, temozolomide, or both, most having had both. Regarding the study as a whole: Among all patients, vaccine-induced immune responses occurred in 85% to 95%.

The time point denotes: baseline, week 1 (first vaccination visit). Treatment defined: pre-vaccination baseline after standard-of-care therapy. V lost 8 bases and J 4 bases, leaving 12 bases between the germline ends. The CDR3 consists of 14 residues. Germline V gene sequence: CDR1 SNHLY, CDR2 FYNNEI. The method was immunoSEQ multiplex PCR; TCRdb's version includes in-frame clones alone and lacks a portion of them. The sample holds around 15,000 clones, around 89% seen once. The source was PBMCs, collected from a glioma patient treated with radiotherapy, temozolomide or both. The chain uses TRBV2 and TRBJ1-6; a weak D match, TRBD1 (6 bases). The sequence came from a woman aged 40 to 55 with glioma. Some clones in this sample may be carry-over from other donors' samples. As DNA, the CDR3 is TGTGCCAGCCTGGCAGGGGATTATAATTCACCCCTCCACTTT. Protein: CASLAGDYNSPLHF.